The clone carrying this TCR beta chain occurred once. These data originate in a study of blood T cell repertoires in COVID-19. At the level of the study: The study drew acute and convalescent COVID-19 samples from the United States, Italy and Spain. Sources were T cells, B-cell-depleted T cells, or PBMCs; the material itself was cDNA or gDNA.

Methods used by the authors: Estimation of nucleated cell counts relied on the amplification of reference gene primers. Repertoires were generated with immunoSEQ multiplex PCR, while TCRdb's copy carries only in-frame clones and drops some. For V, J and clone size, that table is used; D and trimming come from the DNA. The repertoire holds nearly 70,000 clones, with about 91% as singletons. Germline CDR1 MNHEY, CDR2 SMNVEV (reference sequence). The CDR3 has 13 residues. Trimming took off 1 base at V and 6 bases at J, with 10 bases between the two ends. The receptor was derived from a woman aged 70-85 years with acute or convalescent COVID-19. The genes are TRBV27 and TRBJ2-7; D ambiguous. Sequencing input: peripheral blood. The CDR3 DNA is TGTGCCAGCAGTTTATACAGCTCTCGCGAGCAGTACTTC. Translated, it gives CASSLYSSREQYF.